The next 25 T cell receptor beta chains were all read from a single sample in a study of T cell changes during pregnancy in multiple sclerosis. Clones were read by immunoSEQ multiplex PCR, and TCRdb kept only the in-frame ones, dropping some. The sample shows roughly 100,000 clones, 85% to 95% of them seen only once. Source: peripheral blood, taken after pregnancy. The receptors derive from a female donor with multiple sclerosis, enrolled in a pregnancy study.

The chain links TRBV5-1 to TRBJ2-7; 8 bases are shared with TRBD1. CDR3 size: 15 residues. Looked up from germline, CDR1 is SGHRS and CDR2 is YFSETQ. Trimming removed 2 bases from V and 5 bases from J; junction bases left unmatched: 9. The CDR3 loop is CASSLDPGTGNEQYF. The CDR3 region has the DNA TGCGCCAGCAGCTTAGACCCTGGGACAGGCAACGAGCAGTACTTC.

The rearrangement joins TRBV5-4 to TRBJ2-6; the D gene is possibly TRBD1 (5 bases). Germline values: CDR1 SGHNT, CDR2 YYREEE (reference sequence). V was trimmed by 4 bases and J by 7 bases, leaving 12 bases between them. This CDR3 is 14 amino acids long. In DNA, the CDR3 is TGTGCCAGCAGCAGAGACAGTCAAGCCAACGTCCTGACTTTC. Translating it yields CASSRDSQANVLTF.

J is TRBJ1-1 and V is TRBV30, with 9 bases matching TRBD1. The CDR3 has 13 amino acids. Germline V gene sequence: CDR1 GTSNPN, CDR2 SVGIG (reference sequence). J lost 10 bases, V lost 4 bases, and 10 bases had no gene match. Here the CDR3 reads CAWNTQGALGAFF. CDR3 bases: TGTGCCTGGAACACACAGGGGGCGCTGGGAGCTTTCTTT.

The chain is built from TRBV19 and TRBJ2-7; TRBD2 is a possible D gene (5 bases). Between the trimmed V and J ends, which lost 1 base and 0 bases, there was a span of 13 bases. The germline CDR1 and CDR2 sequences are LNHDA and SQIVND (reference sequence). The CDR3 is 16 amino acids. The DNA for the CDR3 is TGTGCCAGTAGTATAGGAGCGGACGGGTTCTCCTACGAGCAGTACTTC. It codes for CASSIGADGFSYEQYF.

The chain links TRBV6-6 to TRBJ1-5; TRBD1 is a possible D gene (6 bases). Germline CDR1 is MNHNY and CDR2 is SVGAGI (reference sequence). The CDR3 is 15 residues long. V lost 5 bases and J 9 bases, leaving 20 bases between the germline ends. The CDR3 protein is CASSDPQGAQGPQHF. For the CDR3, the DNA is TGTGCCAGCAGTGACCCACAGGGAGCGCAAGGGCCCCAGCATTTT.

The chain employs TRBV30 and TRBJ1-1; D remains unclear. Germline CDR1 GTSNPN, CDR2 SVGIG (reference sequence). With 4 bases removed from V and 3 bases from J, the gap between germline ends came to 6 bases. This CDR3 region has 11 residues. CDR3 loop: CAWIEYTEAFF. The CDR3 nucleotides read TGTGCCTGGATTGAGTACACTGAAGCTTTCTTT. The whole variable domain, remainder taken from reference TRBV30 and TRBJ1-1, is SQTIHQWPATLVQPVGSPLSLECTVEGTSNPNLYWYRQAAGRGLQLLFYSVGIGQISSEVPQNLSASRPQDRQFILSSKKLLLSDSGFYLCAWIEYTEAFFGQGTRLTVV.

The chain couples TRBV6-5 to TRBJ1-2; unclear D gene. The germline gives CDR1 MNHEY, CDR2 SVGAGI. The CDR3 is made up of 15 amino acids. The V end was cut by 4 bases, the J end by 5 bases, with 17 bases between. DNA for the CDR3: TGTGCCAGCAGTTTATCCTTCGGGAGTCTGTATGGCTACACCTTC. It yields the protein CASSLSFGSLYGYTF.

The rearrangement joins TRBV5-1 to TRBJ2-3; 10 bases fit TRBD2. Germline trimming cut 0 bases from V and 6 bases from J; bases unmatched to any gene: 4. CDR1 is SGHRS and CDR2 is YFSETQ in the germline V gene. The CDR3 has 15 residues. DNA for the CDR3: TGCGCCAGCAGCTTGGAACTAGCGGGGCTCGATACGCAGTATTTT. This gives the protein CASSLELAGLDTQYF.

As DNA, the CDR3 is TGTGCCGGTTCGGGGGGTCGGGTCGCCGGGGAGCTGTTTTTT. Residues: CAGSGGRVAGELFF. The chain combines TRBV30 with TRBJ2-2; 7 nucleotides agree with TRBD2. The trim removed 8 bases at V and 6 bases at J, leaving 12 bases unmatched. The germline CDR1 and CDR2 sequences are GTSNPN and SVGIG (reference sequence). This CDR3 contains 14 residues.

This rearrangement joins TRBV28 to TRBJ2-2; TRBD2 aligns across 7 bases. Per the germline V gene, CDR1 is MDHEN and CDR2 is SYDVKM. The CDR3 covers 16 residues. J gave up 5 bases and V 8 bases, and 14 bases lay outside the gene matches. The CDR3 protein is CASAKVPFSGTGELFF. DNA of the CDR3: TGTGCCAGCGCAAAGGTCCCCTTTAGCGGGACCGGGGAGCTGTTTTTT.

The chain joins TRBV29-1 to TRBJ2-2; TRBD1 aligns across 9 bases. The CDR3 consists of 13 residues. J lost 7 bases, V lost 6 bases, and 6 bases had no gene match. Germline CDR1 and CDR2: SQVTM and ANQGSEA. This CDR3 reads CSVGTGIGGELFF. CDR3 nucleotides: TGCAGCGTCGGGACAGGGATTGGCGGGGAGCTGTTTTTT.

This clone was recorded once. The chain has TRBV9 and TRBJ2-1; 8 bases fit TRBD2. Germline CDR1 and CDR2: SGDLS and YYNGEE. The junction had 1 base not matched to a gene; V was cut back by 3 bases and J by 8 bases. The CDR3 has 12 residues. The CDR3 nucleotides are TGTGCCAGCAGCGCCGGGGGGGATGAGCAGTTCTTC. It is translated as CASSAGGDEQFF. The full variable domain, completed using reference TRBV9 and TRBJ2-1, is DSGVTQTPKHLITATGQRVTLRCSPRSGDLSVYWYQQSLDQGLQFLIQYYNGEERAKGNILERFSAQQFPDLHSELNLSSLELGDSALYFCASSAGGDEQFFGPGTRLTVL.

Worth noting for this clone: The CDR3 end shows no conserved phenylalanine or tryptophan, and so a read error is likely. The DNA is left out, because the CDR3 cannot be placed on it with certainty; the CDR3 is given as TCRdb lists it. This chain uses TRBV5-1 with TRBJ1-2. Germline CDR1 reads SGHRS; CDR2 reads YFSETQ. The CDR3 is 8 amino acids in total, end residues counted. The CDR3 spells CASSSRVS.

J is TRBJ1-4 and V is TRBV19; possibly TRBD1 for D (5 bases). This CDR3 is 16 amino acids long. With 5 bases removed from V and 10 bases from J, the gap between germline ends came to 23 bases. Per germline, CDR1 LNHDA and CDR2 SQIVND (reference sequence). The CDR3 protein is CASSPTGAEGVGKLFF. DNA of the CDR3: TGTGCCAGTAGTCCAACCGGGGCGGAGGGAGTTGGAAAACTGTTTTTT.

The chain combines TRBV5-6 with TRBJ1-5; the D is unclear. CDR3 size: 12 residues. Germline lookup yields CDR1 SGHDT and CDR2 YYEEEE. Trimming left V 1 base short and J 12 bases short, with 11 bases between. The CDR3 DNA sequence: TGTGCCAGCAGCTTGAGCCGGAGATTCCAGCATTTT. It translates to CASSLSRRFQHF.

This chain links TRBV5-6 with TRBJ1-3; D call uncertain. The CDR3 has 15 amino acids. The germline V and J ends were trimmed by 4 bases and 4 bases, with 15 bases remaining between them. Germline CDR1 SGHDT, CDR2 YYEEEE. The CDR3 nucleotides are TGTGCCAGCAGCCGAAGCAATGGTTGGGGAAACACCATATATTTT. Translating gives CASSRSNGWGNTIYF.

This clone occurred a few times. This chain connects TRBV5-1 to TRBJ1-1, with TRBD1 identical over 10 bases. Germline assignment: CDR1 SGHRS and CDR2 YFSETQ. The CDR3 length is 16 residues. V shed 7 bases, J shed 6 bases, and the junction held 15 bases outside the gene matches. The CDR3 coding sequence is TGCGCCAGCCTTATCACTCCGGGACAGGGGTTCGCTGAAGCTTTCTTT. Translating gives CASLITPGQGFAEAFF.

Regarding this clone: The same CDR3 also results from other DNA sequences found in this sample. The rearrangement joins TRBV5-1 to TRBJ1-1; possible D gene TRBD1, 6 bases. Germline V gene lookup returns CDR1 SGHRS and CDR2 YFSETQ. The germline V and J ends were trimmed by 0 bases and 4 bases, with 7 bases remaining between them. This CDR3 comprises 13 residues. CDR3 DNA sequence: TGCGCCAGCAGCTTGGGAGGGGGCACTGAAGCTTTCTTT. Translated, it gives CASSLGGGTEAFF. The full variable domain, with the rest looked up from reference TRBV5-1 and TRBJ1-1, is KAGVTQTPRYLIKTRGQQVTLSCSPISGHRSVSWYQQTPGQGLQFLFEYFSETQRNKGNFPGRFSGRQFSNSRSEMNVSTLELGDSALYLCASSLGGGTEAFFGQGTRLTVV.

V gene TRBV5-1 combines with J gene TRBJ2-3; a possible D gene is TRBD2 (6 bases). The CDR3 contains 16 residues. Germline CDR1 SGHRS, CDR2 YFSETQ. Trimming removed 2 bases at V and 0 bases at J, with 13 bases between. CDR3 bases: TGCGCCAGCAGCTTCGGGACTGCCGCCAGCACAGATACGCAGTATTTT. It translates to CASSFGTAASTDTQYF. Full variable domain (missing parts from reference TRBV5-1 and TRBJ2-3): KAGVTQTPRYLIKTRGQQVTLSCSPISGHRSVSWYQQTPGQGLQFLFEYFSETQRNKGNFPGRFSGRQFSNSRSEMNVSTLELGDSALYLCASSFGTAASTDTQYFGPGTRLTVL.

The CDR3 DNA is TGTGCCAGCAGCTTGGGGACTACCGATCCTCTCAAGCAGTACTTC. Its protein is CASSLGTTDPLKQYF. The V and J genes are TRBV5-6 and TRBJ2-7; possible D gene TRBD2, 6 bases. Trimming stripped 0 bases from V and 8 bases from J, with 18 bases between. The CDR3 is 15 amino acids. CDR1 and CDR2 (germline): SGHDT, YYEEEE. The full variable domain, in which reference TRBV5-6 and TRBJ2-7 provide the parts outside the CDR3, is DAGVTQSPTHLIKTRGQQVTLRCSPKSGHDTVSWYQQALGQGPQFIFQYYEEEERQRGNFPDRFSGHQFPNYSSELNVNALLLGDSALYLCASSLGTTDPLKQYFGPGTRLTVT.

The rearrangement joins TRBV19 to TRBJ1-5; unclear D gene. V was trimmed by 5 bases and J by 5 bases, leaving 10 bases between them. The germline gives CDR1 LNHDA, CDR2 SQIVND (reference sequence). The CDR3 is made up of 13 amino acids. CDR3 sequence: CASSAAPDQPQHF. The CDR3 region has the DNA TGTGCCAGTAGTGCCGCCCCAGATCAGCCCCAGCATTTT.

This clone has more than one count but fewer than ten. CDR3 protein: CAWSLPDREADTEAFF. The DNA for the CDR3 is TGTGCCTGGAGTTTACCGGACAGGGAGGCTGACACTGAAGCTTTCTTT. The chain carries TRBV30 and TRBJ1-1, with 8 bases matching TRBD1. Germline CDR1 GTSNPN, CDR2 SVGIG (reference sequence). Trimming removed 2 bases from V and 3 bases from J; junction bases left unmatched: 11. The CDR3 loop spans 16 amino acids.

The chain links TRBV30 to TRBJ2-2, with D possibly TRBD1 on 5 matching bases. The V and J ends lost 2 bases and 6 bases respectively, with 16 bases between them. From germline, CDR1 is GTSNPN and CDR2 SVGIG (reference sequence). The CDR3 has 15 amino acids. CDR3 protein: CAWSRGSQGAGELFF. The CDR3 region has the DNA TGTGCCTGGAGTAGAGGATCCCAAGGGGCCGGGGAGCTGTTTTTT.

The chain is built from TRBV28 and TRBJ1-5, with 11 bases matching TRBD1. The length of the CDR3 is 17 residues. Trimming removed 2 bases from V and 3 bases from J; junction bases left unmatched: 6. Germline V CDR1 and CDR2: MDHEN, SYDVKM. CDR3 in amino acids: CASSLRGQGADNQPQHF. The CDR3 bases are TGTGCCAGCAGTTTAAGAGGACAGGGGGCCGACAATCAGCCCCAGCATTTT.

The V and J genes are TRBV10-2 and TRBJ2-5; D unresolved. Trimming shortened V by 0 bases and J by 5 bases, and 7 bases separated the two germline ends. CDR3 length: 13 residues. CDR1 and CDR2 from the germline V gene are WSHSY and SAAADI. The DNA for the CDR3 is TGCGCCAGCAGTGAGTCGTTCAGTGAGACCCAGTACTTC. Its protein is CASSESFSETQYF.